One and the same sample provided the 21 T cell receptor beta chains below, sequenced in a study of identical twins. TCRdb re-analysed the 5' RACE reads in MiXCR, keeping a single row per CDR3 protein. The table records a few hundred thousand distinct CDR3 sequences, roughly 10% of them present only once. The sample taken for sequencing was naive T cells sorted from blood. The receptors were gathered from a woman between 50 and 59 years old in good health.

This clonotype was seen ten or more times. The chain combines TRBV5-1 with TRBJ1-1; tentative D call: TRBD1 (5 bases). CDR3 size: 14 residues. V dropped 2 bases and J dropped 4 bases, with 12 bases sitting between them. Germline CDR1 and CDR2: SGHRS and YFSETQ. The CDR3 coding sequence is TGCGCCAGCAGCTTTTCAGGGTTCCGCACTGAAGCTTTCTTT. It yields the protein CASSFSGFRTEAFF.

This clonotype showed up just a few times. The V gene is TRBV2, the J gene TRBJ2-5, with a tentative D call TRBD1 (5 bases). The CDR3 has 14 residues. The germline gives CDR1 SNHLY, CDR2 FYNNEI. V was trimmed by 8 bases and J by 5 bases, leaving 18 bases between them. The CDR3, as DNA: TGTGCCAGCCAAGGTGGGCCAAAGGGGGAGACCCAGTACTTC. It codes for CASQGGPKGETQYF.

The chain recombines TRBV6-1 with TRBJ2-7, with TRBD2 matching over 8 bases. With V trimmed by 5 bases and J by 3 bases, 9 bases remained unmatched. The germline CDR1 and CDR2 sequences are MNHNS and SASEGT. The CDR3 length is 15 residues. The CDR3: CASSTDARGGYEQYV. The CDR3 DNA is TGTGCCAGCAGTACAGACGCCCGGGGGGGCTACGAGCAGTACGTC.

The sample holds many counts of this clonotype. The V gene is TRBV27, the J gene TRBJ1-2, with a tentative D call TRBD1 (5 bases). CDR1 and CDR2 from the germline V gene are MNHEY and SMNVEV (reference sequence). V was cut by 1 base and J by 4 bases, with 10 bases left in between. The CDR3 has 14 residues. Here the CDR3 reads CASSLFKGSYGYTF. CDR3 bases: TGTGCCAGCAGTTTATTCAAGGGGTCCTATGGCTACACCTTC.

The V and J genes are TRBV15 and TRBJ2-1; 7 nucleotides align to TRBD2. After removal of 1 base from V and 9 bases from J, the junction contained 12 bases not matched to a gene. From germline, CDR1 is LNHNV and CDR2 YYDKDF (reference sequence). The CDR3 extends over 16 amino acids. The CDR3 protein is CATSRAGLDPRVEQFF. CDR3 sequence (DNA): TGTGCCACCAGCAGAGCTGGACTAGATCCTCGTGTTGAGCAGTTCTTC.

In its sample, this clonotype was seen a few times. CDR3 sequence (DNA): TGTGCCAGCTCACCCTCAGAGGGGGCATCCTACGAGCAGTACTTC. Translated, it gives CASSPSEGASYEQYF. The chain joins TRBV18 to TRBJ2-7; 7 bases line up with TRBD1. Germline values: CDR1 KGHSH, CDR2 LQKENI. This CDR3 is 15 amino acids long. The junction had 6 bases not matched to a gene; V was cut back by 3 bases and J by 1 base. The whole variable domain, filled in from reference TRBV18 and TRBJ2-7, reads NAGVMQNPRHLVRRRGQEARLRCSPMKGHSHVYWYRQLPEEGLKFMVYLQKENIIDESGMPKERFSAEFPKEGPSILRIQQVVRGDSAAYFCASSPSEGASYEQYFGPGTRLTVT.

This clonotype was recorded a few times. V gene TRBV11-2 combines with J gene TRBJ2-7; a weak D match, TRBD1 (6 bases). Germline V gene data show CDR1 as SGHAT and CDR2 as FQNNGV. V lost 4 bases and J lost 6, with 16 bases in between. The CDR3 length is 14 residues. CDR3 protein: CASSSLQGALEQYV. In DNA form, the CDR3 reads TGTGCCAGCAGCTCACTACAGGGAGCCCTCGAGCAGTACGTC.

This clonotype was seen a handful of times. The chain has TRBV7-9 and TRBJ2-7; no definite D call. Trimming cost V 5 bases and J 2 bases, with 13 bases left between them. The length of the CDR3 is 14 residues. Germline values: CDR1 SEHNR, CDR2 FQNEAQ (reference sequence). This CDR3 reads CASSLPSRTYEQYF. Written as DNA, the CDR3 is TGTGCCAGCAGCCTCCCTTCTAGGACCTACGAGCAGTACTTC.

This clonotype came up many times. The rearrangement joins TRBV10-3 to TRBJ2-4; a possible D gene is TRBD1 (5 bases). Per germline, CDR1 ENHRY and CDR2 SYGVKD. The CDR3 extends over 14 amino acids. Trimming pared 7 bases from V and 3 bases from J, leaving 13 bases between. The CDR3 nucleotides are TGTGCCATCAACCAGGGCGGCGGCAAAAACATTCAGTACTTC. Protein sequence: CAINQGGGKNIQYF.

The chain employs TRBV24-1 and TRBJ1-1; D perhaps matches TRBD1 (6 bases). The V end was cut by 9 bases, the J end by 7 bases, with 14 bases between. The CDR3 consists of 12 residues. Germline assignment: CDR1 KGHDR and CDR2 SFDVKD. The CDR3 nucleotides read TGTGCCACCCAAGGGAAGGGGGTTGAAGCTTTCTTT. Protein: CATQGKGVEAFF.

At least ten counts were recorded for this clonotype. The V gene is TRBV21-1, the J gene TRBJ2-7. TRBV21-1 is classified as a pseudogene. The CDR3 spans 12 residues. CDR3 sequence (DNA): TGTGCCAGCAGCAAATCGGGACGAGAGCAGTACGTC. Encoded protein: CASSKSGREQYV.

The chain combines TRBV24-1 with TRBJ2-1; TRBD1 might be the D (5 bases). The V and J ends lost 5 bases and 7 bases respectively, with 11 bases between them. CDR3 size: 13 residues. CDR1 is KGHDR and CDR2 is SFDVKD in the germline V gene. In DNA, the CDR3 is TGTGCCACCAGTGGAGACAGTCGGAATGAGCAGTTCTTC. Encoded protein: CATSGDSRNEQFF.

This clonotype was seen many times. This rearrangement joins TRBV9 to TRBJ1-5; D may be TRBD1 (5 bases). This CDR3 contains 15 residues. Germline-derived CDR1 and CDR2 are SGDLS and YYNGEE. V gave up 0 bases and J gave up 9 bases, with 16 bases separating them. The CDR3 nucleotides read TGTGCCAGCAGCGTAGAGCCGGCCGGGGGAGTGCCCCAGCATTTT. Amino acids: CASSVEPAGGVPQHF.

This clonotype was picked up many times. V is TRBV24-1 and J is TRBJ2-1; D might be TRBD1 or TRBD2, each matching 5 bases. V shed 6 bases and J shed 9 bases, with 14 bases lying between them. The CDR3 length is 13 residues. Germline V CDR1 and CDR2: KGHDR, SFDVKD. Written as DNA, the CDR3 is TGTGCCACCAGTACAGGACTCCGTATTGAGCAGTTCTTC. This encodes CATSTGLRIEQFF.

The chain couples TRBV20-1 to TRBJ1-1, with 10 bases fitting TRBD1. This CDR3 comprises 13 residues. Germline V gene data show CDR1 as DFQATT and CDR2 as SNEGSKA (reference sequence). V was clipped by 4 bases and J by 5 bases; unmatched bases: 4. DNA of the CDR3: TGCAGTGCTATGGGGACAGGGGATACTGAAGCTTTCTTT. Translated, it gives CSAMGTGDTEAFF.

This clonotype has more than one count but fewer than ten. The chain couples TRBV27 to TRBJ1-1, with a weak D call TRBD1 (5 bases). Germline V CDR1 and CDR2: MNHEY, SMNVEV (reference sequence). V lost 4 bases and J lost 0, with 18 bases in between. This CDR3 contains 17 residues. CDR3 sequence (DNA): TGTGCCAGCAGTTCCCAGTACTTCCGACAGATGAACACTGAAGCTTTCTTT. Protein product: CASSSQYFRQMNTEAFF.

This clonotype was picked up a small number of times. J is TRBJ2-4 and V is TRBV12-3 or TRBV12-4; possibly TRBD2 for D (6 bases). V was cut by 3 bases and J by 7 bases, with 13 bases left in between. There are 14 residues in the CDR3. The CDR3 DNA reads TGTGCCAGCAGTTTGGTGGAGGGTGTCAACATTCAGTACTTC. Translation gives CASSLVEGVNIQYF.

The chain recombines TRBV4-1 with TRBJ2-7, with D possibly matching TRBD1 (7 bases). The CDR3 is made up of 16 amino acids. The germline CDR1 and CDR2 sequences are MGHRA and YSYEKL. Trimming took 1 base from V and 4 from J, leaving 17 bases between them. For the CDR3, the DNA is TGCGCCAGCAGCCAAGGTATCGCGGGACAGAGATACGAGCAGTACTTC. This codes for CASSQGIAGQRYEQYF.

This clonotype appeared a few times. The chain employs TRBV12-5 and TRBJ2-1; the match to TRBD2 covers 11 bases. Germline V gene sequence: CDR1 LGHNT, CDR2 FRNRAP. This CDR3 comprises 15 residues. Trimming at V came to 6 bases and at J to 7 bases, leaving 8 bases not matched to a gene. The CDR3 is CASGPRTSGLNEQFF. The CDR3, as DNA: TGTGCTAGTGGCCCCCGGACTAGCGGGCTTAATGAGCAGTTCTTC.

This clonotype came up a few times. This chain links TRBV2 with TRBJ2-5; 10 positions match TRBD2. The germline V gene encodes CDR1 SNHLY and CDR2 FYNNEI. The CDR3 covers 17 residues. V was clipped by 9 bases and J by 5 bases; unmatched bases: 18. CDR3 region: CASLFPGLAISQETQYF. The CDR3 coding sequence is TGTGCCAGTTTATTTCCGGGACTAGCGATATCCCAGGAGACCCAGTACTTC.

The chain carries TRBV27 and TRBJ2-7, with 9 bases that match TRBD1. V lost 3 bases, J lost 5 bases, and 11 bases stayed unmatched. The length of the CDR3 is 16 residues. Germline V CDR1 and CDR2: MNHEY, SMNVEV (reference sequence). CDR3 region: CASSLWRDRGGHEQYF. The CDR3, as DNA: TGTGCCAGCAGTTTGTGGAGAGACAGGGGGGGCCACGAGCAGTACTTC.